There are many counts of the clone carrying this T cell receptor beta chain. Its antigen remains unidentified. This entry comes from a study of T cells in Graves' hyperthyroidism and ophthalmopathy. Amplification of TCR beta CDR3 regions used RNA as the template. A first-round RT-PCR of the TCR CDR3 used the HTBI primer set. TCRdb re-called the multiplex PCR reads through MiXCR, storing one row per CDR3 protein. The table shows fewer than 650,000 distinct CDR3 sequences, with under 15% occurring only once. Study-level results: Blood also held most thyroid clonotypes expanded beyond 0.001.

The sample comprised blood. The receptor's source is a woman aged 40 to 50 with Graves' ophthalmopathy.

CDR3 protein: CSALRGRRRETQYF. The CDR3 DNA reads as TGCAGTGCCCTACGGGGAAGACGGCGGGAGACCCAGTACTTC. V usage is TRBV20-1 and J usage is TRBJ2-5, with D tentatively TRBD2 (5 bases). The V end was cut by 6 bases, the J end by 5 bases, with 19 bases between. The CDR3 is 14 residues long. The germline V gene has CDR1 DFQATT and CDR2 SNEGSKA (reference sequence).